This T cell receptor beta chain was identified in a study of blood T cell repertoires in COVID-19. Study background: T cells, B-cell-depleted T cells, or PBMCs supplied cDNA or gDNA.

The CDR3 loop spans 16 amino acids. Germline V lookup: CDR1 SGHDN, CDR2 FVKESK. V lost 1 base and J lost 3, with 16 bases in between. The repertoire was sequenced with immunoSEQ multiplex PCR; TCRdb's copy has only in-frame clones and lacks some. Here the sample spans approximately 250,000 clones, 86% being singletons. The sample was peripheral blood. The TCR was taken from a man aged 35 to 55 with active or convalescent COVID-19. The chain uses TRBV14 and TRBJ2-7, with a weak D call TRBD1 (5 bases). CDR3: CASSQVYRIGDYEQYF. In DNA, the CDR3 is TGTGCCAGCAGCCAAGTTTACAGGATTGGGGACTACGAGCAGTACTTC.